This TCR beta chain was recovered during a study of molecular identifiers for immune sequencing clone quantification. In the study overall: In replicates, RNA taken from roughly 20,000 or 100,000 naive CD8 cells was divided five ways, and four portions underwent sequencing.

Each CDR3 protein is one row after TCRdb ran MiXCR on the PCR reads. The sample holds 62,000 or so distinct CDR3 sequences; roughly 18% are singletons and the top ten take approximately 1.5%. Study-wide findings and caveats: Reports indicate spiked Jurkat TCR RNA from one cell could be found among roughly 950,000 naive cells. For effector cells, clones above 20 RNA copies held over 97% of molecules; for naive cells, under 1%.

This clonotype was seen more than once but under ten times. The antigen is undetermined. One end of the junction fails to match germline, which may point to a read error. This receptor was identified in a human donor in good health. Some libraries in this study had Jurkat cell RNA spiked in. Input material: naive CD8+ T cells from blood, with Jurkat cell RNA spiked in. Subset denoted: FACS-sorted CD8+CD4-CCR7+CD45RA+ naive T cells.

The CDR3 DNA reads as TGCAGCGTTGAAGAGCCGGGACAGGGTTCCTACAATGAGCAGCTCTTC. Amino acids: CSVEEPGQGSYNEQLF. The chain carries TRBV29-1 and TRBJ2-1; TRBD1 matches at 9 bases. The CDR3 runs to 16 residues. CDR1 is SQVTM, CDR2 ANQGSEA, per germline.